This entry lists 25 T cell receptor beta chains sequenced from one sample in a study of blood T cell repertoires in COVID-19 (dated by TCRdb to 2018 to 2021). Library preparation was by the immunoSEQ multiplex PCR assay. Imported from immuneACCESS, the table was reduced by TCRdb to in-frame sequences with V and J called. These copies leave out some clones; in studies compared against another copy, an unresolved V gene accounts for under half, and the cause of the remainder is not known. This sample comprises over 250,000 clones, 75% to 90% of them detected only once. Together, the top ten hold less than 15% of the sample. The sequenced sample consisted of peripheral blood. These TCRs come from a woman in her 70s with COVID-19, enrolled during active disease.

This chain joins TRBV19 and TRBJ1-1; 9 nucleotides align to TRBD1. In germline, CDR1 is LNHDA, CDR2 SQIVND (reference sequence). The CDR3 covers 14 residues. J was trimmed by 5 bases and V by 4 bases; bases with no gene match: 5. The CDR3 loop is CASSRDRVRTEAFF. As DNA, the CDR3 is TGTGCCAGTAGTAGGGACAGGGTGAGGACTGAAGCTTTCTTT. Filled out from reference TRBV19 and TRBJ1-1, the complete variable domain reads DGGITQSPKYLFRKEGQNVTLSCEQNLNHDAMYWYRQDPGQGLRLIYYSQIVNDFQKGDIAEGYSVSREKKESFPLTVTSAQKNPTAFYLCASSRDRVRTEAFFGQGTRLTVV.

The V call is TRBV5-4, the J call TRBJ2-7; TRBD2 matches 14 bases. The J segment lost 1 base and the V segment lost 3 bases, leaving 3 bases of the junction unmatched. This CDR3 contains 16 residues. Germline V gene sequence: CDR1 SGHNT, CDR2 YYREEE (reference sequence). In DNA form, the CDR3 reads TGTGCCAGCAGCTCGGGACTAGCGGGGGTGTCCTACGAGCAGTACTTC. This sequence encodes CASSSGLAGVSYEQYF. Combining the CDR3 with reference TRBV5-4 and TRBJ2-7 gives the whole variable domain ETGVTQSPTHLIKTRGQQVTLRCSSQSGHNTVSWYQQALGQGPQFIFQYYREEENGRGNFPPRFSGLQFPNYSSELNVNALELDDSALYLCASSSGLAGVSYEQYFGPGTRLTVT.

This clone came up once. The V and J genes are TRBV15 and TRBJ2-1; 11 bases map to TRBD2. The CDR3 is 15 residues long. Trimming took 1 base from V and 12 from J; bases not matched to a gene: 8. Germline V CDR1 and CDR2: LNHNV, YYDKDF (reference sequence). CDR3 in amino acids: CATSRASGGPLGQFF. The CDR3 DNA sequence: TGTGCCACCAGCAGAGCTAGCGGGGGGCCCCTCGGGCAGTTCTTC.

The chain links TRBV29-1 to TRBJ2-1, with D possibly matching TRBD1 (5 bases). V lost 4 bases and J lost 8, with 9 bases in between. CDR3 size: 11 residues. Germline V gene lookup returns CDR1 SQVTM and CDR2 ANQGSEA. In DNA form, the CDR3 reads TGCAGCGTTGGTCCCAGGGATGAGCAGTTCTTC. It codes for CSVGPRDEQFF.

The chain carries TRBV7-2 and TRBJ1-6, with D tentatively TRBD1 (6 bases). Per germline, CDR1 SGHTA and CDR2 FQGNSA. The V and J ends lost 1 base and 0 bases respectively, with 10 bases between them. This CDR3 has 17 residues. CDR3 sequence reads: CASSLDTGSSYNSPLHF. The CDR3 DNA reads as TGTGCCAGCAGCTTAGATACAGGGAGCTCCTATAATTCACCCCTCCACTTT.

The V gene is TRBV19, the J gene TRBJ1-4; weak D call: TRBD1 (6 bases). Per the germline V gene, CDR1 is LNHDA and CDR2 is SQIVND (reference sequence). CDR3 length: 13 amino acids. V was trimmed by 3 bases and J by 8 bases, leaving 10 bases between them. This chain's CDR3 is CASSMGAPEKLFF. The CDR3 region has the DNA TGTGCCAGTAGTATGGGGGCGCCAGAAAAACTGTTTTTT.

This sequence joins TRBV3-1 (or the pseudogene TRBV3-2) and TRBJ1-1, with a possible D match to TRBD1 (5 bases). With 4 bases removed from V and 2 bases from J, the gap between germline ends came to 14 bases. Germline CDR1 reads LGHDT; CDR2 reads YNNKEL (reference sequence). The CDR3 length is 15 residues. This CDR3 is CASSPLRDFNTEAFF. The CDR3 bases are TGTGCCAGCAGCCCCCTGAGGGACTTTAACACTGAAGCTTTCTTT.

This chain links TRBV7-2 with TRBJ2-7; 7 bases match TRBD1. V dropped 0 bases and J dropped 7; count of bases not matched to a gene: 9. The CDR3 has 15 residues. In germline, CDR1 is SGHTA, CDR2 FQGNSA. CDR3 loop: CASSLAPTGSVEQYF. CDR3 sequence (DNA): TGTGCCAGCAGCTTAGCGCCGACAGGGAGTGTGGAGCAGTACTTC.

This sequence joins TRBV9 and TRBJ2-3; 8 bases fit TRBD2. This CDR3 has 16 amino acids. Germline CDR1 is SGDLS and CDR2 is YYNGEE. V lost 2 bases, J lost 4 bases, and 9 bases stayed unmatched. The CDR3 here is CASSVRIAGPSDTQYF. CDR3 nucleotide sequence: TGTGCCAGCAGCGTCAGAATAGCGGGGCCCTCAGATACGCAGTATTTT.

This clone was seen a single time. The chain is built from TRBV9 and TRBJ2-1; 8 bases agree with TRBD2. J was trimmed by 0 bases and V by 4 bases; bases with no gene match: 6. Germline CDR1 is SGDLS and CDR2 is YYNGEE. The CDR3 totals 16 residues. The CDR3: CASSPRLASSYNEQFF. The CDR3 bases are TGTGCCAGCAGCCCCAGACTAGCGAGCTCCTACAATGAGCAGTTCTTC.

The chain is built from TRBV11-2 and TRBJ2-1, with 10 bases that match TRBD2. Germline-derived CDR1 and CDR2 are SGHAT and FQNNGV. The CDR3 runs 14 residues. J was trimmed by 6 bases and V by 5 bases; bases with no gene match: 4. DNA for the CDR3: TGTGCCAGCAGCAAGAGCGGGGGGGCCAATGAGCAGTTCTTC. Protein product: CASSKSGGANEQFF.

This chain connects TRBV28 to TRBJ2-7; D possibly corresponds to TRBD1 (5 bases). Germline V lookup: CDR1 MDHEN, CDR2 SYDVKM. CDR3 length: 14 amino acids. Between the trimmed V and J ends, which lost 1 base and 6 bases, there was a span of 13 bases. DNA for the CDR3: TGTGCCAGCAGTTTATCGTCAGGGTCCCTCGAGCAGTACTTC. It encodes CASSLSSGSLEQYF.

Only one count was recorded for this clone. The chain has TRBV7-9 and TRBJ2-7; D ambiguous. This CDR3 spans 13 amino acids. The V gene's germline CDR1 is SEHNR and CDR2 FQNEAQ (reference sequence). Trimming left V 5 bases short and J 1 base short, with 9 bases between. CDR3 in amino acids: CASSPPISYEQYF. The CDR3 nucleotides are TGTGCCAGCAGCCCCCCCATTTCCTACGAGCAGTACTTC.

The gene calls are TRBV5-1 and TRBJ2-7, with 11 bases fitting TRBD2. The CDR3 is 17 amino acids. V was pared by 0 bases and J by 2 bases, with 7 bases of the junction left unmatched. The V gene's germline CDR1 is SGHRS and CDR2 YFSETQ. CDR3 bases: TGCGCCAGCAGCTTGGCCTCGGGTAGCGGGGGGGCCTACGAGCAGTACTTC. It encodes CASSLASGSGGAYEQYF.

The V gene is TRBV5-6, the J gene TRBJ1-4; the D is unclear. Germline loops: CDR1 SGHDT, CDR2 YYEEEE. This CDR3 region has 12 residues. Trimming shortened V by 4 bases and J by 8 bases, and 9 bases separated the two germline ends. The CDR3 sequence is CASSQIAEKLFF. CDR3 bases: TGTGCCAGCAGCCAGATTGCCGAAAAACTGTTTTTT.

This clone appeared a few times. The chain employs TRBV4-2 and TRBJ2-2, with 10 bases matching TRBD2. CDR3 size: 17 residues. Germline CDR1 and CDR2: LGHNA and YNFKEQ. V trimming: 0 bases; J trimming: 4 bases; junction bases outside the gene matches: 5. The DNA of the CDR3 is TGTGCCAGCAGCCAAGAAGTAGCGGGGGGTTTCACCGGGGAGCTGTTTTTT. Translating it yields CASSQEVAGGFTGELFF.

The V and J genes are TRBV25-1 and TRBJ2-5; maybe TRBD1 (8 bases). Germline V gene lookup returns CDR1 MGHDK and CDR2 SYGVNS. Trimming left V 3 bases short and J 5 bases short, with 13 bases between. This CDR3 spans 14 amino acids. The CDR3 nucleotides are TGTGCCAGCAGTGATCCACAGGGGGGGGAGACCCAGTACTTC. The encoded protein is CASSDPQGGETQYF.

The rearrangement links TRBV15 to TRBJ2-2, with 9 bases aligning to TRBD1. V dropped 1 base and J dropped 3; count of bases not matched to a gene: 0. In germline, CDR1 is LNHNV, CDR2 YYDKDF (reference sequence). The length of the CDR3 is 15 residues. The CDR3 spells CATSRGQGDTGELFF. CDR3 DNA: TGTGCCACCAGCAGAGGACAGGGGGACACCGGGGAGCTGTTTTTT.

The chain joins TRBV10-2 to TRBJ1-4, with TRBD1 as a possible D gene (6 bases). The V gene's germline CDR1 is WSHSY and CDR2 SAAADI. This CDR3 region has 14 residues. The germline V and J ends were trimmed by 4 bases and 4 bases, with 10 bases remaining between them. CDR3 nucleotides: TGCGCCAGCAGTGCAGACAGGCTTAATGAAAAACTGTTTTTT. Its protein is CASSADRLNEKLFF.

The chain employs TRBV9 and TRBJ1-1; tentatively, D is TRBD1 (5 bases). Trimming stripped 7 bases from V and 0 bases from J, with 31 bases between. Germline V gene lookup returns CDR1 SGDLS and CDR2 YYNGEE. The CDR3 is 20 amino acids. CDR3 in amino acids: CASGGNYAGVGKGLNTEAFF. The CDR3 DNA is TGTGCCAGCGGGGGAAACTACGCGGGGGTAGGTAAAGGGCTGAACACTGAAGCTTTCTTT.

The chain links TRBV12-3 or TRBV12-4 to TRBJ1-5; D possibly corresponds to TRBD1 (6 bases). V was trimmed by 6 bases and J by 9 bases, leaving 15 bases between them. The CDR3 loop spans 13 amino acids. CDR3 DNA: TGTGCCAGCAGCCCGATTAGGGGGGGGCCCCAGCATTTT. Its protein is CASSPIRGGPQHF.

The chain links TRBV6-5 to TRBJ1-6, with 8 bases identical to TRBD1. Per the germline V gene, CDR1 is MNHEY and CDR2 is SVGAGI. The CDR3 covers 15 residues. The junction had 14 bases not matched to a gene; V was cut back by 5 bases and J by 14 bases. The CDR3 here is CASSLLTGEGLTLHF. Written as DNA, the CDR3 is TGTGCCAGCAGTCTATTGACAGGGGAGGGGCTCACCCTCCACTTT.

This clone was found once. The chain couples TRBV10-2 to TRBJ1-5, with TRBD1 identical over 10 bases. V lost 6 bases and J lost 7; bases outside the gene matches: 6. The germline gives CDR1 WSHSY, CDR2 SAAADI. This CDR3 contains 14 residues. Here the CDR3 DNA reads TGCGCCAGCAGGGACAGGGGGTCGGGGCAGCCCCAGCATTTT. Its protein is CASRDRGSGQPQHF.

The chain couples TRBV19 to TRBJ2-2, with D tentatively TRBD1 (7 bases). CDR1 is LNHDA, CDR2 SQIVND, per germline (reference sequence). Trimming stripped 4 bases from V and 4 bases from J, with 10 bases between. The CDR3 is 14 amino acids. The CDR3: CASSRQGGTGELFF. The CDR3 coding sequence is TGTGCCAGTAGTAGGCAGGGGGGCACCGGGGAGCTGTTTTTT.

This rearrangement joins TRBV9 to TRBJ1-3; D gene unclear. V was clipped by 0 bases and J by 0 bases, with 13 bases between them. The germline CDR1 and CDR2 sequences are SGDLS and YYNGEE. This CDR3 region has 17 residues. The CDR3 bases are TGTGCCAGCAGCGTAGGGGGTGGACTGTCCTCTGGAAACACCATATATTTT. Residues: CASSVGGGLSSGNTIYF.